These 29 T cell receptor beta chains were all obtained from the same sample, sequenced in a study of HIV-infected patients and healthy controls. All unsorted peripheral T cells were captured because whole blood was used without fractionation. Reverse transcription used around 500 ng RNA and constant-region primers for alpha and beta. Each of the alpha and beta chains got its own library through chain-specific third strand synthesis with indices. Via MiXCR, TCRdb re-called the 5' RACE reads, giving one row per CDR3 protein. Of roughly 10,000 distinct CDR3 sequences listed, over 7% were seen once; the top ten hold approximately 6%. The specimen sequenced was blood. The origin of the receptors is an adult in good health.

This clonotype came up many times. The CDR3 loop is CASSSFDGDYAYEQYF. CDR3 DNA sequence: TGTGCCAGCAGCTCCTTCGACGGAGACTACGCCTACGAGCAGTACTTC. The chain links TRBV5-4 to TRBJ2-7, with TRBD2 as a possible D gene (5 bases). This CDR3 is 16 amino acids long. In germline, CDR1 is SGHNT, CDR2 YYREEE (reference sequence). The V end was cut by 3 bases, the J end by 2 bases, with 18 bases between.

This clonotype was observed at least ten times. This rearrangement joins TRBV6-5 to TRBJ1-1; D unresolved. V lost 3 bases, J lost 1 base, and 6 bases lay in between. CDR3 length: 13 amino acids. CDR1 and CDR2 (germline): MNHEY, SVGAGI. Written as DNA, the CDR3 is TGTGCCAGCAGTTATACCAGGAACACTGAAGCTTTCTTT. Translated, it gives CASSYTRNTEAFF.

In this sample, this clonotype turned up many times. CDR3 protein: CASSLRTMNTEAFF. CDR3 DNA sequence: TGTGCCAGCAGTCTCCGGACAATGAACACTGAAGCTTTCTTT. V usage is TRBV27 and J usage is TRBJ1-1, with a possible D match to TRBD1 (5 bases). CDR1 is MNHEY, CDR2 SMNVEV, per germline (reference sequence). Trimming left V 5 bases short and J 0 bases short, with 10 bases between. This CDR3 spans 14 amino acids.

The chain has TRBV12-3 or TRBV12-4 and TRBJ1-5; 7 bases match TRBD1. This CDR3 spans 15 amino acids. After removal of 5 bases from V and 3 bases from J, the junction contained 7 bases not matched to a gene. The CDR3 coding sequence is TGTGCCAGCAGTGCGACAGGGAGGGCCAATCAGCCCCAGCATTTT. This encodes CASSATGRANQPQHF.

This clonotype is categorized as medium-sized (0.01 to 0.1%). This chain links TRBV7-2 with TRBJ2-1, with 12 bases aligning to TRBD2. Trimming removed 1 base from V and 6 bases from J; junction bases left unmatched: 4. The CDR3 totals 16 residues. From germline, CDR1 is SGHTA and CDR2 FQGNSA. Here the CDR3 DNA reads TGTGCCAGCAGCTTAGTAGGGACTAGCGGGTCCAATGAGCAGTTCTTC. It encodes CASSLVGTSGSNEQFF.

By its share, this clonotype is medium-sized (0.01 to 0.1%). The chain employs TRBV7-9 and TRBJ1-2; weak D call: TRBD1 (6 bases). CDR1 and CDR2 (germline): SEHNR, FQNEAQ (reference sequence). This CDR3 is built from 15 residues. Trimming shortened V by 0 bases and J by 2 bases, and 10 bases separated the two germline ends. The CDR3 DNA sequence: TGTGCCAGCAGCTTAGCGGCAGGGGAGAACTATGGCTACACCTTC. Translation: CASSLAAGENYGYTF.

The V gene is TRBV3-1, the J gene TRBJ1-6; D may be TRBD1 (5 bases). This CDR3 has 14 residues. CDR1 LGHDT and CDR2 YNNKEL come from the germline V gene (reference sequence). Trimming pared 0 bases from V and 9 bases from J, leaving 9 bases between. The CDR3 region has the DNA TGTGCCAGCAGCCAAGATACAGGATTTTCACCCCTCCACTTT. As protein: CASSQDTGFSPLHF.

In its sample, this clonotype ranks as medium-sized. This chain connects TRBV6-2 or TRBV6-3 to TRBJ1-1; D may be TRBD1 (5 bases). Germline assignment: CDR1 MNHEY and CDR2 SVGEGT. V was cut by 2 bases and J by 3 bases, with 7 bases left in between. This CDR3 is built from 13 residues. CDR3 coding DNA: TGTGCCAGCAGTTACAGGGGACACACTGAAGCTTTCTTT. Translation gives CASSYRGHTEAFF.

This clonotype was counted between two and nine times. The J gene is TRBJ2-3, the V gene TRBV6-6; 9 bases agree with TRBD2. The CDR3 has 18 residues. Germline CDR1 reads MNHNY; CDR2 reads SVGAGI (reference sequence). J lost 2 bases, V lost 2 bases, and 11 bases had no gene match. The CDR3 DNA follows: TGTGCCAGCAGTTACACTTGGGTAGCGGGAGAGATCACAGATACGCAGTATTTT. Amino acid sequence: CASSYTWVAGEITDTQYF.

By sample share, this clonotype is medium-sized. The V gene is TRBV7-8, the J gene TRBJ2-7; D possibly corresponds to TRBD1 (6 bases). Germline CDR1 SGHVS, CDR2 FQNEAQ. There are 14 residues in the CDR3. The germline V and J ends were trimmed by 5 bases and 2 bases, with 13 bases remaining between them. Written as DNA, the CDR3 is TGTGCCAGCAGCGCCTACAGGGATGCCTACGAGCAGTACTTC. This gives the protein CASSAYRDAYEQYF. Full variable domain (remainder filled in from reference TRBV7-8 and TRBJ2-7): GAGVSQSPRYKVAKRGQDVALRCDPISGHVSLFWYQQALGQGPEFLTYFQNEAQLDKSGLPSDRFFAERPEGSVSTLKIQRTQQEDSAVYLCASSAYRDAYEQYFGPGTRLTVT.

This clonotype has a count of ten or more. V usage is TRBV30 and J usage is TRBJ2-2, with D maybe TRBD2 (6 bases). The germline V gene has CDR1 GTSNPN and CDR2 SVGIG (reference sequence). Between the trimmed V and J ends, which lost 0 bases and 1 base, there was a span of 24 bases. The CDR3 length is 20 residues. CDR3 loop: CAWSVLLMGLGLENTGELFF. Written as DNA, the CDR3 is TGTGCCTGGAGTGTACTCTTAATGGGTCTGGGACTGGAGAACACCGGGGAGCTGTTTTTT.

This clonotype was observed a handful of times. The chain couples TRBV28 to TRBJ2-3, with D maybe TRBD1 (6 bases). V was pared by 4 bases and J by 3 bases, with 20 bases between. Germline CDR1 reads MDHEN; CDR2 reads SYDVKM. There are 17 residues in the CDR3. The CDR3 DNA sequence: TGTGCCAGCAGTTCCCCCCGTGTGGGAGACAGGACAGATACGCAGTATTTT. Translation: CASSSPRVGDRTDTQYF.

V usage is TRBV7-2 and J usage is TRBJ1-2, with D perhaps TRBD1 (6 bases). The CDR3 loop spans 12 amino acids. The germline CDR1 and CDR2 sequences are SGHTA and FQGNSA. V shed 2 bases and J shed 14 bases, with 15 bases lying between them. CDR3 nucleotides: TGTGCCAGCAGCTTATCCCAGGGGAAGGAGACCTTC. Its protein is CASSLSQGKETF.

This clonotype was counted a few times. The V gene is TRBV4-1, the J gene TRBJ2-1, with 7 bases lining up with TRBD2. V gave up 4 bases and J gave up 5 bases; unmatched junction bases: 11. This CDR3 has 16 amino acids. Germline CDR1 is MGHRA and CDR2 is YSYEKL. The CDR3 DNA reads TGCGCCAGCAGCCCCCCGTATCCTAGCGGTGACAATGAGCAGTTCTTC. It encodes CASSPPYPSGDNEQFF.

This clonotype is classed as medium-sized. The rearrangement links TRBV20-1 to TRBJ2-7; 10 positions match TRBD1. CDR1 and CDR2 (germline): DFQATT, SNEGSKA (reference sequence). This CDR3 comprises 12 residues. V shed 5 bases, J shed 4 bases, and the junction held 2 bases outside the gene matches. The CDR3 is CSAWGQGYEQYF. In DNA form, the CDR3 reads TGCAGTGCTTGGGGACAGGGGTACGAGCAGTACTTC.

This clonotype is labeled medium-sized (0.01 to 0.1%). CDR3 DNA sequence: TGTGCCAGCAGAGTAACTACACAACTGCTTACTAGCACAGATACGCAGTATTTT. Its translation is CASRVTTQLLTSTDTQYF. The genes are TRBV6-2 or TRBV6-3 and TRBJ2-3; D not resolved. The CDR3 totals 18 residues. V dropped 6 bases and J dropped 0 bases, with 22 bases sitting between them. Germline CDR1 MNHEY, CDR2 SVGEGT.

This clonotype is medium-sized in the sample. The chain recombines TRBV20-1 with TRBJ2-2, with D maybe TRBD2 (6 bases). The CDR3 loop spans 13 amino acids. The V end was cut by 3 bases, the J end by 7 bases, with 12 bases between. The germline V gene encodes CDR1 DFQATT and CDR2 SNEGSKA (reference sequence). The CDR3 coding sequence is TGCAGTGCTAGGTTCAGGAGGGGCGGGGAGCTGTTTTTT. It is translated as CSARFRRGGELFF.

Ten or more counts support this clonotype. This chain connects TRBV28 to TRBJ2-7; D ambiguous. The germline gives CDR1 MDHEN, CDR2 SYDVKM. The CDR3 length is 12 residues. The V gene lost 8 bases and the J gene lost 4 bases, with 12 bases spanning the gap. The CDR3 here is CASDNSRYEQYF. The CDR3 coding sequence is TGTGCCAGCGACAACAGTAGATACGAGCAGTACTTC.

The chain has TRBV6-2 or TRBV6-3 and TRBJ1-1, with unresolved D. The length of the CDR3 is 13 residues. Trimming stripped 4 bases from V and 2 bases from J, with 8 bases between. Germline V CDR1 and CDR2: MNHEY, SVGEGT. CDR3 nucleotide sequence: TGTGCCAGCAGTTTCTTGACCAACACTGAAGCTTTCTTT. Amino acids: CASSFLTNTEAFF.

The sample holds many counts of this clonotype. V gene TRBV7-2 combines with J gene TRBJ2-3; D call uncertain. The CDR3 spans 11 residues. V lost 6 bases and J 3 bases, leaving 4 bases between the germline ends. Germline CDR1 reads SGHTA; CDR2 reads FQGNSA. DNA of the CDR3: TGTGCCAGCAGGCCGACAGATACGCAGTATTTT. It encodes CASRPTDTQYF.

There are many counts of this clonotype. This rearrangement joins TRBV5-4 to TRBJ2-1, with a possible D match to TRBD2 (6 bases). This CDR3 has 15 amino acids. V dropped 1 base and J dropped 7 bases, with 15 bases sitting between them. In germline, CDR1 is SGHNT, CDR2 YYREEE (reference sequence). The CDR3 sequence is CASSLYDGRGNEQFF. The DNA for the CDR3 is TGTGCCAGCAGCTTGTATGACGGGAGAGGAAATGAGCAGTTCTTC.

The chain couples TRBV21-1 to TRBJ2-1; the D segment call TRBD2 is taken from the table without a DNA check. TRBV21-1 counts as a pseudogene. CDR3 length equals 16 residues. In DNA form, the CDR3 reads TGTGCCAGCAGCAGAAAGCCGGCGGCGGGAGTCGCTGAGCAGTTCTTC. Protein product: CASSRKPAAGVAEQFF.

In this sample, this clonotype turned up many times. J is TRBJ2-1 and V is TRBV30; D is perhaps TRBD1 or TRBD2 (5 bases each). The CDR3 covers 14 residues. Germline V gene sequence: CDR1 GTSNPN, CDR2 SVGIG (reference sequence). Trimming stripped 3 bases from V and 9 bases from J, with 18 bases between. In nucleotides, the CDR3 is TGTGCCTGGAGATTTTTGGGCCGGGACCTTGAGCAGTTCTTC. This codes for CAWRFLGRDLEQFF. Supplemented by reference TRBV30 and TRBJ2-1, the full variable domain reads SQTIHQWPATLVQPVGSPLSLECTVEGTSNPNLYWYRQAAGRGLQLLFYSVGIGQISSEVPQNLSASRPQDRQFILSSKKLLLSDSGFYLCAWRFLGRDLEQFFGPGTRLTVL.

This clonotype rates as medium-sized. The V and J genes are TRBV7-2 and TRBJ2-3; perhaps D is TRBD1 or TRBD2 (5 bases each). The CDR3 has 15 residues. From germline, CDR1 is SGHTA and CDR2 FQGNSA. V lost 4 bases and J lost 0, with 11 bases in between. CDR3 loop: CASSSTGTSTDTQYF. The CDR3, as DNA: TGTGCCAGCAGCTCGACCGGGACGAGCACAGATACGCAGTATTTT.

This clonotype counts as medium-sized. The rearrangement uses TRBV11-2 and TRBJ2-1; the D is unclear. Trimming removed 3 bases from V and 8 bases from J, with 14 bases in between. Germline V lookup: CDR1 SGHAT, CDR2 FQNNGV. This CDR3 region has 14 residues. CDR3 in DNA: TGTGCCAGCAGCTTCGGTCTAGAGAACGATGAGCAGTTCTTC. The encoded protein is CASSFGLENDEQFF.

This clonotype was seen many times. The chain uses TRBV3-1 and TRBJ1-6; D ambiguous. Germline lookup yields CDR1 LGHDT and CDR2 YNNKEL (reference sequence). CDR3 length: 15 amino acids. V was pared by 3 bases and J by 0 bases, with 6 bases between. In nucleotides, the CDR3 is TGTGCCAGCAGCCAGAGATACTCCTATAATTCACCCCTCCACTTT. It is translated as CASSQRYSYNSPLHF.

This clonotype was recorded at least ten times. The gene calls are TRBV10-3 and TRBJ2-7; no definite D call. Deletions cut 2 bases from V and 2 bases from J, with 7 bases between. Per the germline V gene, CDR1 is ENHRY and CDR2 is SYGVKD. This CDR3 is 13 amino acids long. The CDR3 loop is CAISEGRTYEQYF. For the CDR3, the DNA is TGTGCCATCAGTGAGGGCCGTACCTACGAGCAGTACTTC.

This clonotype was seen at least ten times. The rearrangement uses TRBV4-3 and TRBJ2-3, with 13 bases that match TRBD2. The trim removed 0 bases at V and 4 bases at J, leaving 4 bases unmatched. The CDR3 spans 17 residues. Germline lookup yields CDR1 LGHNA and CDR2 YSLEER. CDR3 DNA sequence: TGCGCCAGCAGCCAAGATTGGACTAGCGGGAGTTCAGATACGCAGTATTTT. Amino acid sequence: CASSQDWTSGSSDTQYF.

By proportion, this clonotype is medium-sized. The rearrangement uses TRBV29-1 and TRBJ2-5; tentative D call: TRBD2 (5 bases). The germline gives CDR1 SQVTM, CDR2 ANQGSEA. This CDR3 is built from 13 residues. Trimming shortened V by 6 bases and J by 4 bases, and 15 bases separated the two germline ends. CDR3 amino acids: CSVRPGSAETQYF. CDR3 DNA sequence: TGCAGCGTCCGTCCGGGATCCGCAGAGACCCAGTACTTC. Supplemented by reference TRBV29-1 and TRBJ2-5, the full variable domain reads SAVISQKPSRDICQRGTSLTIQCQVDSQVTMMFWYRQQPGQSLTLIATANQGSEATYESGFVIDKFPISRPNLTFSTLTVSNMSPEDSSIYLCSVRPGSAETQYFGPGTRLLVL.